This entry concerns a single TCR beta chain. The sample comes from a study of blood T cells in healthy people across ages. Sample-barcoded 5' priming and a J-beta primer mix drove a second PCR of about 6 to 12 cycles. MiXCR, applied by TCRdb to the 5' RACE reads, yields one record per CDR3 protein. The repertoire holds approximately 800,000 distinct CDR3 sequences, with 58% as singletons. There were healthy Caucasian individuals from Russia, aged about 6 to 90, serving as donors. Between the trimmed V and J ends, which lost 1 base and 4 bases, there was a span of 19 bases. The CDR3 covers 18 residues. Germline V gene sequence: CDR1 MGHRA, CDR2 YSYEKL.

The chain is built from TRBV4-1 and TRBJ2-2; perhaps TRBD1 as D (6 bases). The sequence derives from a young man in good health. The specimen sequenced was blood. The CDR3 sequence is CASSQGGLGALGTGELFF. Written as DNA, the CDR3 is TGCGCCAGCAGCCAAGGAGGTTTGGGGGCGCTGGGCACCGGGGAGCTGTTTTTT.